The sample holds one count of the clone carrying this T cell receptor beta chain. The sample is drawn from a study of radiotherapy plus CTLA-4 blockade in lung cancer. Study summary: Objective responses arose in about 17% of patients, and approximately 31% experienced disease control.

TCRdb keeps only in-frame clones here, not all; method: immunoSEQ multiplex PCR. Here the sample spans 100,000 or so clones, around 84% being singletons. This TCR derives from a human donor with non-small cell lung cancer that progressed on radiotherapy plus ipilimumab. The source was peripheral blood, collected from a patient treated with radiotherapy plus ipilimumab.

The CDR3 DNA reads TGTGCCAGCAGCGTTGGAACAGGGAGAGGGTCCGAGCAGTACTTC. This translates into CASSVGTGRGSEQYF. The chain carries TRBV9 and TRBJ2-7; possibly TRBD1 for D (6 bases). The CDR3 contains 15 residues. V was cut by 2 bases and J by 6 bases, with 18 bases left in between. Germline CDR1 reads SGDLS; CDR2 reads YYNGEE.